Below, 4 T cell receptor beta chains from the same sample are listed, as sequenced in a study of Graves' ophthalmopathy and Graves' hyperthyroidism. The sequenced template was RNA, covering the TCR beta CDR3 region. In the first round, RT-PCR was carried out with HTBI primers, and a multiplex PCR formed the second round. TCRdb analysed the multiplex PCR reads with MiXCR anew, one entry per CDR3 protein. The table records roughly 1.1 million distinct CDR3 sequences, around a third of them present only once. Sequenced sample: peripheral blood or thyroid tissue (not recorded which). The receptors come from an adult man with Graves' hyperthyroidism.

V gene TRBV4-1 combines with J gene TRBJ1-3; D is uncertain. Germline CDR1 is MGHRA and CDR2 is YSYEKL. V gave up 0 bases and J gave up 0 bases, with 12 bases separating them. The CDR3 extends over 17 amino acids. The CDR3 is CASSQEAWGNSGNTIYF. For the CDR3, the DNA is TGCGCCAGCAGCCAAGAGGCATGGGGTAACTCTGGAAACACCATATATTTT.

The CDR3 sequence is CASSQISETSNQPQHF. The DNA of the CDR3 is TGCGCCAGCAGCCAAATCTCAGAAACTAGCAATCAGCCCCAGCATTTT. The chain uses TRBV4-3 and TRBJ1-5; D remains ambiguous. This CDR3 is built from 16 residues. Germline V CDR1 and CDR2: LGHNA, YSLEER. The germline V and J ends were trimmed by 2 bases and 0 bases, with 11 bases remaining between them.

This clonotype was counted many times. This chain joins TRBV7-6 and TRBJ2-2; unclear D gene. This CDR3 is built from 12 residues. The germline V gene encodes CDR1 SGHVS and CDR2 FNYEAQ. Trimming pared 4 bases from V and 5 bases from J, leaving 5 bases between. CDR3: CASSSRTGELFF. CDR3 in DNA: TGTGCCAGCAGCTCGAGGACCGGGGAGCTGTTTTTT.

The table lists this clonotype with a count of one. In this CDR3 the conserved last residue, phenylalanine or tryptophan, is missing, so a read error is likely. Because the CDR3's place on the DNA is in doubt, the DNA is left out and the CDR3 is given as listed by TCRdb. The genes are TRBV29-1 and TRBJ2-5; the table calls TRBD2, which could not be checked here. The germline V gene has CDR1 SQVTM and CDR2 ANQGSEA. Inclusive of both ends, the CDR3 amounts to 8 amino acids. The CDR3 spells CSVRALNT.